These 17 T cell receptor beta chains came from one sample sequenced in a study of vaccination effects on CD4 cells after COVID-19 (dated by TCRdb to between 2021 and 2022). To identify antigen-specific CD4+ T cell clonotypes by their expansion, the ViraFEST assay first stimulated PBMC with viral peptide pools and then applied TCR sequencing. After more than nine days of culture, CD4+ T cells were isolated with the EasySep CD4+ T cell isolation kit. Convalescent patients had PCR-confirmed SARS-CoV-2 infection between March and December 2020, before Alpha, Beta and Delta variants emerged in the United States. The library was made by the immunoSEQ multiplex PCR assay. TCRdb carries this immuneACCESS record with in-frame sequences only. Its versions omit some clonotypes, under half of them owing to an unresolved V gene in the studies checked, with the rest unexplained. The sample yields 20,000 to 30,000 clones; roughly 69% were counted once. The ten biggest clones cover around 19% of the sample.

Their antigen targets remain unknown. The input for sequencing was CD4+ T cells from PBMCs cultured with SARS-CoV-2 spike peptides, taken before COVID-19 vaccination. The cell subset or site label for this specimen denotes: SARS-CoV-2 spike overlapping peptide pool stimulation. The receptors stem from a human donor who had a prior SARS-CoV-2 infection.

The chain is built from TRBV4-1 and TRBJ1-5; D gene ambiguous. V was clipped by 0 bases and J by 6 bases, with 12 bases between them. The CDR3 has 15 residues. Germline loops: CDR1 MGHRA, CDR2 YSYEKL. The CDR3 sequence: CASSQDLAFGQPQHF. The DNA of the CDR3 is TGCGCCAGCAGCCAAGATTTGGCGTTCGGTCAGCCCCAGCATTTT.

The CDR3 DNA sequence: TGTGCCAGCAGCCCGTCCGGACAGCCGAACACTGAAGCTTTCTTT. This sequence encodes CASSPSGQPNTEAFF. This sequence joins TRBV7-2 and TRBJ1-1, with D perhaps matching TRBD1 (6 bases). This CDR3 has 15 amino acids. Germline CDR1 reads SGHTA; CDR2 reads FQGNSA. V lost 5 bases and J lost 1, with 14 bases in between. The full variable domain, with the rest looked up from reference TRBV7-2 and TRBJ1-1, is GAGVSQSPSNKVTEKGKDVELRCDPISGHTALYWYRQSLGQGLEFLIYFQGNSAPDKSGLPSDRFSAERTGGSVSTLTIQRTQQEDSAVYLCASSPSGQPNTEAFFGQGTRLTVV.

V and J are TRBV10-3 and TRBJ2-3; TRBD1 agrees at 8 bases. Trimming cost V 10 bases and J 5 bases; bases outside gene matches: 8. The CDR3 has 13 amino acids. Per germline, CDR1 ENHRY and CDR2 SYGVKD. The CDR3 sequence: CATMGDRQDTQYF. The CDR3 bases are TGTGCCACCATGGGGGACAGGCAAGATACGCAGTATTTT.

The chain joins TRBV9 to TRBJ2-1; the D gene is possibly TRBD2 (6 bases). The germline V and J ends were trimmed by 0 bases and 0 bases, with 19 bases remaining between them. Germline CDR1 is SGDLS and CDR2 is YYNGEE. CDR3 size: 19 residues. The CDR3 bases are TGTGCCAGCAGCGTAGCTACGGCAACTAGCTACGGCTCCTACAATGAGCAGTTCTTC. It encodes CASSVATATSYGSYNEQFF.

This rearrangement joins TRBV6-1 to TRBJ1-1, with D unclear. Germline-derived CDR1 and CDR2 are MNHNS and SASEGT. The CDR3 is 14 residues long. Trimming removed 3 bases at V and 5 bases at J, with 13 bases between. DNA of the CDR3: TGTGCCAGCAGTGACCGGTCGCCGGGGACTGAAGCTTTCTTT. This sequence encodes CASSDRSPGTEAFF.

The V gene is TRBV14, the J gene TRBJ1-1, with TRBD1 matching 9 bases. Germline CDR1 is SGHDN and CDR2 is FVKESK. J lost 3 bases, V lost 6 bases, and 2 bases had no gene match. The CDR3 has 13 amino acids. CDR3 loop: CASRRTGDTEAFF. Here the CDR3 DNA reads TGTGCCAGCAGGCGGACAGGGGACACTGAAGCTTTCTTT.

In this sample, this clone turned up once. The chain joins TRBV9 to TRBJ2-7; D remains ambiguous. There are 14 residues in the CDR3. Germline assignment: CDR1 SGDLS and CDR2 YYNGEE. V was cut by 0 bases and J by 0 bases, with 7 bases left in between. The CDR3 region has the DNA TGTGCCAGCAGCGTAGATGTCAGCTCCTACGAGCAGTACTTC. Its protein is CASSVDVSSYEQYF. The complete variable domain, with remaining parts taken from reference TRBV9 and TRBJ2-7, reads DSGVTQTPKHLITATGQRVTLRCSPRSGDLSVYWYQQSLDQGLQFLIQYYNGEERAKGNILERFSAQQFPDLHSELNLSSLELGDSALYFCASSVDVSSYEQYFGPGTRLTVT.

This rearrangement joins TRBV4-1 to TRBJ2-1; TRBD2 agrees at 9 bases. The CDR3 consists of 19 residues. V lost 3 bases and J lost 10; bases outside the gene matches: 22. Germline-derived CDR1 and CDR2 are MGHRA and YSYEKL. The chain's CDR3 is CASSHPGLAGTPGLGEQFF. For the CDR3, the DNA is TGCGCCAGCAGCCACCCCGGGCTAGCGGGGACCCCCGGGTTGGGCGAGCAGTTCTTC.

CDR3 coding DNA: TGCGCCAGCAGCGAAGGACAGAACACCGGGGAGCTGTTTTTT. Its translation: CASSEGQNTGELFF. The rearrangement uses TRBV5-1 and TRBJ2-2, with TRBD1 as a possible D gene (5 bases). Germline-derived CDR1 and CDR2 are SGHRS and YFSETQ. Deletions cut 4 bases from V and 1 base from J, with 8 bases between. This CDR3 comprises 14 residues.

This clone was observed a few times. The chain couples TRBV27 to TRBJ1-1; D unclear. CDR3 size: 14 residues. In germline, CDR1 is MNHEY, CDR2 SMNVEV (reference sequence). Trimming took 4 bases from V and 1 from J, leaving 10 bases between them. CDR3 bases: TGTGCCAGCAGTTACCTCACACCGAACACTGAAGCTTTCTTT. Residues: CASSYLTPNTEAFF.

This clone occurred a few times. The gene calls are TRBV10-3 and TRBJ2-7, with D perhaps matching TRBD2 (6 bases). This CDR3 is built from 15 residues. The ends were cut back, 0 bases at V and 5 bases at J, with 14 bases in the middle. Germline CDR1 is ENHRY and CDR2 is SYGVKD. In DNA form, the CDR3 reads TGTGCCATCAGTGAGTCCGGGGGAATAATCCACGAGCAGTACTTC. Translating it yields CAISESGGIIHEQYF.

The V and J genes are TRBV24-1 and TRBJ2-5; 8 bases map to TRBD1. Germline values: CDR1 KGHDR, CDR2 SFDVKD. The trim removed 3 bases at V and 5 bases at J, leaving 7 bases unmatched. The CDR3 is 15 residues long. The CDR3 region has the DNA TGTGCCACCAGTGATCCTGGGACAGGTCGGGAGACCCAGTACTTC. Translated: CATSDPGTGRETQYF.

As DNA, the CDR3 is TGTGCCAGCGGGGACAGATATGGCTACACCTTC. It codes for CASGDRYGYTF. This chain connects TRBV6-5 to TRBJ1-2, with 7 bases that match TRBD1. Unmatched junction bases numbered 2, after V lost 8 bases and J lost 5 bases. Germline V gene sequence: CDR1 MNHEY, CDR2 SVGAGI. The CDR3 extends over 11 amino acids.

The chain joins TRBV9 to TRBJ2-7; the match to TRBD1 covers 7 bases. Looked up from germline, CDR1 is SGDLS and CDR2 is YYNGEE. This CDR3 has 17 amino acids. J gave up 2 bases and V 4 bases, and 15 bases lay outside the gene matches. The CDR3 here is CASSPKTGTVETYEQYF. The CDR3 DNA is TGTGCCAGCAGCCCTAAGACCGGGACAGTTGAAACCTACGAGCAGTACTTC.

The CDR3 protein is CASSQEDRGRKGYTF. In nucleotides, the CDR3 is TGCGCCAGCAGCCAAGAGGACAGGGGGCGGAAGGGCTACACCTTC. The chain uses TRBV4-3 and TRBJ1-2; the match to TRBD1 covers 11 bases. Unmatched junction bases numbered 5, after V lost 0 bases and J lost 8 bases. The germline CDR1 and CDR2 sequences are LGHNA and YSLEER. This CDR3 is 15 amino acids long.

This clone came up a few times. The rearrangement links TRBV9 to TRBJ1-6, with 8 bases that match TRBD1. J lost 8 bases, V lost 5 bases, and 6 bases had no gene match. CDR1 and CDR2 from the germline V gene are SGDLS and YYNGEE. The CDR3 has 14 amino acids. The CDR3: CASSTDRGYSPLHF. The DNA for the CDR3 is TGTGCCAGCAGTACAGACAGGGGTTATTCACCCCTCCACTTT.

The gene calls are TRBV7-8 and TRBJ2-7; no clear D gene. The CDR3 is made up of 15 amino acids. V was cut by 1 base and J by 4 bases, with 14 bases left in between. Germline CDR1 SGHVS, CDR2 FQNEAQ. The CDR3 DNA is TGTGCCAGCAGCTTAGATCCACAGCTTGGTTACGAGCAGTACTTC. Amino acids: CASSLDPQLGYEQYF.